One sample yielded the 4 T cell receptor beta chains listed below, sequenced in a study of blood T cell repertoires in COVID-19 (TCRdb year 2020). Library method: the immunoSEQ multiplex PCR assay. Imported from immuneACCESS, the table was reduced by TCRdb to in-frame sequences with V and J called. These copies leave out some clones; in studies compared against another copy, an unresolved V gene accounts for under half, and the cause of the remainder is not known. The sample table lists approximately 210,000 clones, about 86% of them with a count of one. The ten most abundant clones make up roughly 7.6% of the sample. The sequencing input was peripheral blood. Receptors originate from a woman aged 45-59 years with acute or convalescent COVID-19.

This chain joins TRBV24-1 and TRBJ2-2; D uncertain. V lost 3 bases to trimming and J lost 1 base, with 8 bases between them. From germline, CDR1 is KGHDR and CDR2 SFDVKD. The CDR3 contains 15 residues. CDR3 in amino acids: CATSDKERNTGELFF. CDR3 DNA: TGTGCCACCAGTGATAAAGAGAGGAACACCGGGGAGCTGTTTTTT.

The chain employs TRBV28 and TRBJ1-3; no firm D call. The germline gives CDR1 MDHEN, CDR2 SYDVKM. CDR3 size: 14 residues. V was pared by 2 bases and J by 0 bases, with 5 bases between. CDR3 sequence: CASSLQISGNTIYF. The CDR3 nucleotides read TGTGCCAGCAGTTTACAGATCTCTGGAAACACCATATATTTT. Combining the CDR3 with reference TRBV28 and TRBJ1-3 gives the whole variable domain DVKVTQSSRYLVKRTGEKVFLECVQDMDHENMFWYRQDPGLGLRLIYFSYDVKMKEKGDIPEGYSVSREKKERFSLILESASTNQTSMYLCASSLQISGNTIYFGEGSWLTVV.

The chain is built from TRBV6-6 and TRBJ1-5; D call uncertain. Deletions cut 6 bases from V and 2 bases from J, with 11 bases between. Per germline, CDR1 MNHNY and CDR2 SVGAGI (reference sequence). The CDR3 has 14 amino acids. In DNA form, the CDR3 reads TGTGCCAGCAGGGAAGACTTAGGCAATCAGCCCCAGCATTTT. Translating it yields CASREDLGNQPQHF.

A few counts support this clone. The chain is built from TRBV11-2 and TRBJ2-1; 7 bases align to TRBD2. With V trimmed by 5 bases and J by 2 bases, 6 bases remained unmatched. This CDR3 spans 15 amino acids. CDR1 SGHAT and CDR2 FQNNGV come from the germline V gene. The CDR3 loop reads CASSGRGTAYNEQFF. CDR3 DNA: TGTGCCAGCAGCGGGCGGGGGACTGCCTACAATGAGCAGTTCTTC.